Listed here is a single T cell receptor beta chain. Only in-frame clones appear in the TCRdb table, and some are missing; sequencing was by immunoSEQ multiplex PCR. The sample lists 40,000 to 50,000 clones, approximately 87% occurring once. CDR3 length: 17 amino acids. These data are taken from a study of blood T cell repertoires in COVID-19. This receptor was obtained from a woman at least 80 years old with COVID-19, enrolled during active disease. V usage is TRBV21-1 and J usage is TRBJ2-2; the D call in the table, TRBD1, was not verified against the DNA. TRBV21-1 is an annotated pseudogene. Sequenced material: peripheral blood. This CDR3 is CASSKGGTPTTTGELFF. The DNA for the CDR3 is TGTGCCAGCAGCAAAGGGGGGACACCTACGACTACCGGGGAGCTGTTTTTT.